This T cell receptor beta chain was sequenced in a study of siplizumab effects on memory and regulatory T cells. J lost 7 bases, V lost 5 bases, and 8 bases had no gene match. The germline CDR1 and CDR2 sequences are SGHNT and YYREEE (reference sequence). The CDR3 runs 14 residues. Sequencing was performed with immunoSEQ multiplex PCR; in TCRdb, only in-frame clones are kept and a portion is missing. Of approximately 110,000 clones detected, roughly 91% appear once; the ten largest clones hold less than 0.35%. The source of this sequence is a human donor in good health. The rearrangement links TRBV5-4 to TRBJ1-2; 10 positions match TRBD1. Sequencing used CD4+ T cells sorted from blood. The CDR3: CASSTDRGRGGYTF. Written as DNA, the CDR3 is TGTGCCAGCAGTACCGACAGGGGGCGCGGTGGCTACACCTTC.